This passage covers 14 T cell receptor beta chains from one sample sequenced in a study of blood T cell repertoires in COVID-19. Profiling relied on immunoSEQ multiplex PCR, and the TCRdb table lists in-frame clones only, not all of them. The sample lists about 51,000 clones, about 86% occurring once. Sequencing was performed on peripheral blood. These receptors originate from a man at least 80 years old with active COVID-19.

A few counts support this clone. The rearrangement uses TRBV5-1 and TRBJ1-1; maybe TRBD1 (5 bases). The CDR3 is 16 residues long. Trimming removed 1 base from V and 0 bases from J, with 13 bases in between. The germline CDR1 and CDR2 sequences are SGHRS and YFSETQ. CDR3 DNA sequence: TGCGCCAGCAGCTTGCAGGCGGGGGGAATGAACACTGAAGCTTTCTTT. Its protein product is CASSLQAGGMNTEAFF.

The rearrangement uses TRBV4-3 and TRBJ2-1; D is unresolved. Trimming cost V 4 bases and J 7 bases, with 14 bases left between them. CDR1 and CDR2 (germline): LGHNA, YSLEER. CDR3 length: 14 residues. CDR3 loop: CASSPPGSGNEQFF. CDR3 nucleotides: TGCGCCAGCAGCCCCCCCGGGTCCGGGAATGAGCAGTTCTTC.

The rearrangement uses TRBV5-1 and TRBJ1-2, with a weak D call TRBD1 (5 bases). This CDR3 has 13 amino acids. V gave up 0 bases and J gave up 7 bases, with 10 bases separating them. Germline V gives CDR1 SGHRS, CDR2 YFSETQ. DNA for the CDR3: TGCGCCAGCAGCTTGGGAGCCGGGGGTGGCTACACCTTC. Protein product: CASSLGAGGGYTF.

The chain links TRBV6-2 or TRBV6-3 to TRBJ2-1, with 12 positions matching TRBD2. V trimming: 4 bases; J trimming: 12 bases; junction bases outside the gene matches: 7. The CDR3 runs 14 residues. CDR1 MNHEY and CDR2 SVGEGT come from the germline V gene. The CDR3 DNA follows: TGTGCCAGCAGTTGGTGGACTAGCGGGATAGCGCAGTTCTTC. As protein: CASSWWTSGIAQFF.

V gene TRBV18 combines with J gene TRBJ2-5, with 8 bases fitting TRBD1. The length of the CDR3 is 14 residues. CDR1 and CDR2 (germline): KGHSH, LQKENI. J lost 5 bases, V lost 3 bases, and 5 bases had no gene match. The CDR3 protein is CASSPTGEGETQYF. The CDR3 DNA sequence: TGTGCCAGCTCACCGACAGGGGAAGGTGAGACCCAGTACTTC.

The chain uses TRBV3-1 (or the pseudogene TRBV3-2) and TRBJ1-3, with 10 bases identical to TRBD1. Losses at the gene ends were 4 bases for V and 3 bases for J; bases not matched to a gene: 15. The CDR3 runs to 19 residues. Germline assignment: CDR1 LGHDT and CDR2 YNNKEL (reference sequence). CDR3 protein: CASSPSRDRGRKGGNTIYF. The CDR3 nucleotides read TGTGCCAGCAGCCCGTCCCGGGACAGGGGAAGGAAAGGTGGAAACACCATATATTTT.

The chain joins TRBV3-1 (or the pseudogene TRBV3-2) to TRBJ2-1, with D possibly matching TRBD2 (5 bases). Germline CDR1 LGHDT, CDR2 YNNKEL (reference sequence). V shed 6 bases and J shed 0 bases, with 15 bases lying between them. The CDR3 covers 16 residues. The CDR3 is CASSKRVSSSYNEQFF. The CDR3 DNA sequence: TGTGCCAGCAGTAAGAGGGTCTCCAGCTCCTACAATGAGCAGTTCTTC.

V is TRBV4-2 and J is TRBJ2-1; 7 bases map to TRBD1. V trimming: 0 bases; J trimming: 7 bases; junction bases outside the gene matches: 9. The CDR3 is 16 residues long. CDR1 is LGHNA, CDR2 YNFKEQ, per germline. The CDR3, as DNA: TGTGCCAGCAGCCAAGAACCGGCAGGGGGAAGGAATGAGCAGTTCTTC. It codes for CASSQEPAGGRNEQFF.

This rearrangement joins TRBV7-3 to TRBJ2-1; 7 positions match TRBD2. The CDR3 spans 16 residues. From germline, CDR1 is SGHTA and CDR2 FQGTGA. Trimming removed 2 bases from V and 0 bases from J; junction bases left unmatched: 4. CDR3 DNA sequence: TGTGCCAGCAGCTTAGGCGGGGGAAACTCCTACAATGAGCAGTTCTTC. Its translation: CASSLGGGNSYNEQFF.

CDR3 protein: CASRQIPKNPQGRETQYF. The CDR3 bases are TGTGCCAGCAGGCAGATTCCGAAAAACCCACAGGGCCGGGAGACCCAGTACTTC. The genes are TRBV11-2 and TRBJ2-5; D is perhaps TRBD1 (6 bases). V was pared by 6 bases and J by 5 bases, with 28 bases between. Looked up from germline, CDR1 is SGHAT and CDR2 is FQNNGV. CDR3 length: 18 amino acids. The full variable domain, completed using reference TRBV11-2 and TRBJ2-5, is EAGVAQSPRYKIIEKRQSVAFWCNPISGHATLYWYQQILGQGPKLLIQFQNNGVVDDSQLPKDRFSAERLKGVDSTLKIQPAKLEDSAVYLCASRQIPKNPQGRETQYFGPGTRLLVL.

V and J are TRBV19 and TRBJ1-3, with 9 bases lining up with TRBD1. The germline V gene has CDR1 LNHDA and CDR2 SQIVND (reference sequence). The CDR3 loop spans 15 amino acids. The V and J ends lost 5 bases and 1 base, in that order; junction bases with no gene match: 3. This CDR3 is CASSQTGGSGNTIYF. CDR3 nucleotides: TGTGCCAGTAGTCAGACAGGGGGATCTGGAAACACCATATATTTT. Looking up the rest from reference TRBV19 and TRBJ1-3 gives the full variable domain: DGGITQSPKYLFRKEGQNVTLSCEQNLNHDAMYWYRQDPGQGLRLIYYSQIVNDFQKGDIAEGYSVSREKKESFPLTVTSAQKNPTAFYLCASSQTGGSGNTIYFGEGSWLTVV.

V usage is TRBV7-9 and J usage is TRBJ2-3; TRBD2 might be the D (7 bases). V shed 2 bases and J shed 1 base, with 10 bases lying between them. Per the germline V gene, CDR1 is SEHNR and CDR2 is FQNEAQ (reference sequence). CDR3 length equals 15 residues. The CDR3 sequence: CASSLRGAGTDTQYF. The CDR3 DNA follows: TGTGCCAGCAGCTTACGGGGGGCAGGCACAGATACGCAGTATTTT.

The CDR3 nucleotides read TGTGCCAGCAGCGATATCAGGGGGTCTGGAAACACCATATATTTT. The encoded protein is CASSDIRGSGNTIYF. This chain links TRBV25-1 with TRBJ1-3; 7 bases align to TRBD1. CDR3 length equals 15 residues. The germline V gene has CDR1 MGHDK and CDR2 SYGVNS. V lost 6 bases to trimming and J lost 1 base; unmatched junction nucleotides: 6.

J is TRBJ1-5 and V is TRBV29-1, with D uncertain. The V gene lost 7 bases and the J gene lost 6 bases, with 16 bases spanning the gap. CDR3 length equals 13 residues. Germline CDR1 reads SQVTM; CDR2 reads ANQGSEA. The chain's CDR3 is CSALTAGGQPQHF. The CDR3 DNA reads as TGCAGCGCCTTGACGGCCGGAGGTCAGCCCCAGCATTTT.